These T cell receptor beta chains were read from a single sample in a study of response to subunit inactivated influenza vaccine. Via MiXCR, TCRdb re-called the RT-PCR reads, giving one row per CDR3 protein. Of 530,000 or so distinct CDR3 sequences in the sample, 10% to 15% were seen once. The sample in question was PBMCs from blood, obtained on the day of vaccination. The receptors shown here come from a man aged 45-65 years who received an inactivated influenza vaccine. CDR3s include the opening cysteine and the closing phenylalanine or tryptophan. Fields, in order: CDR3 DNA, CDR3 protein, clone size, D gene, J gene, V gene. A D gene is named only where the DNA matches it firmly. Some rows mark clone size as missing; the rest say once, few, many or name a class of expanded clone.

TGTGCCAGCAGACGGCCTTCTGGCACAGATACGCAGTATTTT CASRRPSGTDTQYF many - TRBJ2-3 TRBV6-1
TGTGCCAGCAGCTTAAGAGCGGGAATGAACACCGGGGAGCTGTTTTTT CASSLRAGMNTGELFF few TRBD2 TRBJ2-2 TRBV5-6
TGTGCCAGCAGCCCACCAGGGGTACGGAACACCGGGGAGCTGTTTTTT CASSPPGVRNTGELFF - - TRBJ2-2 TRBV11-1
TGTGCCATCAGTGGGACAGGCCAAGAGACCCAGTACTTC CAISGTGQETQYF few TRBD1 TRBJ2-5 TRBV10-3
TGTGCCAGCAGCCGCCCGGGACATAAAGAGACCCAGTACTTC CASSRPGHKETQYF few - TRBJ2-5 TRBV3-1
TGCAGCGTTGATAGCTTGGAAGGCTACACCTTC CSVDSLEGYTF many - TRBJ1-2 TRBV29-1
TGCGCCAGCAGCACAGGGCGGGACACGAGAAGCGGAAACACCATATATTTT CASSTGRDTRSGNTIYF - - TRBJ1-3 TRBV5-1
TGTGCCATCGGGACTAGCGGGAGCCCCGGGGAGCTGTTTTTT CAIGTSGSPGELFF - TRBD2 TRBJ2-2 TRBV10-3
TGCAGCGTTGAGGCTAGCGGGAGGGGTGATACGCAGTATTTT CSVEASGRGDTQYF few TRBD2 TRBJ2-3 TRBV29-1
TGCAGCGTTGAACGCCTAGCGGGACAAGAGACCCAGTACTTC CSVERLAGQETQYF many TRBD2 TRBJ2-5 TRBV29-1
TGCACCGTCGGACAGGGGAGCACAGATACGCAGTATTTT CTVGQGSTDTQYF few TRBD1 TRBJ2-3 TRBV20-1
TGCAGTGCTAGGGCACTGGCGGACCATGAGCAGTTCTTC CSARALADHEQFF - - TRBJ2-1 TRBV20-1
TGTGCCACCAGTGGCGGAACCGGGACAGGGAACTACGAGCAGTACTTC CATSGGTGTGNYEQYF many TRBD1 TRBJ2-7 TRBV24-1
TGTGCCAGCAGCTTTTCCAGGGGGCTCGAGCAGTACTTC CASSFSRGLEQYF - TRBD1 TRBJ2-7 TRBV7-9
TGTGCCAGCTCAACGGGACAATTCGAAGAGACCCAGTACTTC CASSTGQFEETQYF few - TRBJ2-5 TRBV18
TGCGCCAGCAGCTTGCACCTGACTAGCGGAGACACAGATACGCAGTATTTT CASSLHLTSGDTDTQYF - TRBD2 TRBJ2-3 TRBV5-1
TGTGCCAGCAGCCCTTTGCCCTATAATTCACCCCTCCACTTT CASSPLPYNSPLHF few - TRBJ1-6 TRBV7-2
TGCAGCGTTGAAGGGCCAGCCTACGAGCAGTACTTC CSVEGPAYEQYF - - TRBJ2-7 TRBV29-1
TGCGCCAGCAGCCAGTCCCCCAGGACAGCCCAAGAGACCCAGTACTTC CASSQSPRTAQETQYF many - TRBJ2-5 TRBV4-1
TGTGCCAGCAGCTTGGCCGTCTTAGTCAGCACAGATACGCAGTATTTT CASSLAVLVSTDTQYF few - TRBJ2-3 TRBV5-6
TGTGCCAGCTCACAGCGGACTAGCGGAGTCAACAATGAGCAGTTCTTC CASSQRTSGVNNEQFF few TRBD2 TRBJ2-1 TRBV18
TGCAGTGCTAGAGACGATGAGCAGTTCTTC CSARDDEQFF - - TRBJ2-1 TRBV20-1
TGTGCCATCAGTGACCCTAGCGGGAGGGCCGATGAGCAGTTCTTC CAISDPSGRADEQFF - TRBD2 TRBJ2-1 TRBV10-3
TGTGCCAGCAGCTTAACAAAGGGGCAGTCGAGCTCCTACGAGCAGTACTTC CASSLTKGQSSSYEQYF - - TRBJ2-7 TRBV11-2
TGTGCCAGCAGCCCCGCGGCTGGGGGAGATACGCAGTATTTT CASSPAAGGDTQYF many - TRBJ2-3 TRBV6-1